The rows below give T cell receptor beta chains drawn from one sample of a study of metastatic and nonmetastatic thyroid tumors. Using MiXCR, TCRdb reanalyzed the PCR reads. The sample lists tens of thousands of clones, roughly 18% occurring once. The sample comprised blood. The origin of the receptors is a female donor with papillary thyroid cancer or a benign thyroid nodule (not recorded which). Some clones in this sample may be carry-over from other donors' samples. The CDR3 runs from the conserved cysteine through the conserved F or W. The D gene is left open where the match is weak. Size values are once, few and many counts, or a class for expanded clones, and some rows have none.

TRBJ1-2 | TRBV14 | many | TRBD1 | TGTGCCAGCAGCCTCCGGGACAGGGGGCGAAGAGGGTATGGCTACACCTTC | CASSLRDRGRRGYGYTF
TRBJ2-1 | TRBV20-1 | medium-sized | - | TGCAGTGCTACTGACAGGCTCTACAATGAGCAGTTCTTC | CSATDRLYNEQFF
TRBJ2-7 | TRBV5-1 | few | - | TGCGCCAACAGGATCGGGACGGACGGCGAGCAGTACTTC | CANRIGTDGEQYF
TRBJ2-5 | TRBV5-1 | - | TRBD1 | TGCGCCAGCAGCAGAACAGGGGGAACTCAGGAGACCCAGTACTTC | CASSRTGGTQETQYF
TRBJ1-5 | TRBV5-1 | - | - | TGCGCCAGCAGCTTGGACCCAGTCAGCTATAGCAATCAGCCCCAGCATTTT | CASSLDPVSYSNQPQHF
TRBJ2-2 | TRBV5-1 | many | TRBD1 | TGCGCCAGCAGCTCGTCGGGGACAGGGCGGCCCGGGGAGCTGTTTTTT | CASSSSGTGRPGELFF
TRBJ2-1 | TRBV20-1 | many | TRBD2 | TGCAGTGCTAGAGATCCTACTAGCGGGAGTAGACAGAATGAGCAGTTCTTC | CSARDPTSGSRQNEQFF
TRBJ1-6 | TRBV14 | many | - | TGTGCCAGCAGCCAGACCCAATATAATTCACCCCTCCACTTT | CASSQTQYNSPLHF
TRBJ1-6 | TRBV6-1 | - | - | TGTGCCAGTAGTTGGGTGAGGGGCAGCTCCTATAATTCACCCCTCCACTTT | CASSWVRGSSYNSPLHF
TRBJ2-7 | TRBV11-2 | - | TRBD1 | TGTGCCAGCGCCCCACGGGGACAGGGAAGCGGGGAGCAGTACTTC | CASAPRGQGSGEQYF
TRBJ2-7 | TRBV7-2 | many | - | TGTGCCAGCAGCTTAGCGACTAAGCTACATCAGTACTTC | CASSLATKLHQYF
TRBJ2-7 | TRBV27 | many | TRBD1 | TGTGCCAGCGGTTTCTGGGACAGCTCCTACGAGCAGTACTTC | CASGFWDSSYEQYF
TRBJ2-7 | TRBV11-3 | - | TRBD1 | TGTGCCAGCAGCAACAGACAGGGCCGCTACGAGCAGCACTTC | CASSNRQGRYEQHF
TRBJ1-4 | TRBV20-1 | many | TRBD1 | TGCAGTGCGATACAGGGGGCAACTAATGAAAAACTGTTTTTT | CSAIQGATNEKLFF
TRBJ2-3 | TRBV6-1 | many | TRBD2 | TGTGCCAGCAGACGCAGCGGGAGCGCCAGCACAGATACGCAGTATTTT | CASRRSGSASTDTQYF
TRBJ2-5 | TRBV7-6 | many | - | TGTGCCAGCAGCTCCTCCAGCTTCCAGACCCAGTACTTC | CASSSSSFQTQYF
TRBJ1-2 | TRBV6-2/TRBV6-3 | - | - | TGTGCCAGCAGACACCCTCACGGGGGATCCTACACCTTC | CASRHPHGGSYTF
TRBJ1-4 | TRBV28 | many | - | TGTGCCAGCAGTGCCCTAGGGGACACTTCAACTAATGAAAAACTGTTTTTT | CASSALGDTSTNEKLFF
TRBJ1-5 | TRBV12-3/TRBV12-4 | many | TRBD1 | TGTGCCAGCAGAACAGGGGACAATCAGCCCCAGCATTTT | CASRTGDNQPQHF
TRBJ1-4 | TRBV20-1 | - | TRBD1 | TGCAGTGCTAGAGCTTCAGGACAGGGGAATGAAAAACTGTTTTTT | CSARASGQGNEKLFF
TRBJ2-1 | TRBV20-1 | many | - | TGCAGTGCCCGCGGGCTACTAGGAGGGGGGTACAATGAGCAGTTCTTC | CSARGLLGGGYNEQFF
TRBJ2-1 | TRBV6-1 | - | - | TGTGCCAGCAGCGGACGCTCATCTACCTACAATGAGCAGTTCTTC | CASSGRSSTYNEQFF
TRBJ2-1 | TRBV4-3 | many | TRBD2 | TGCGCCAGCAGCTATCTCCCACTAGCGACTAAGGGCGATGAGCAGTTCTTC | CASSYLPLATKGDEQFF
TRBJ1-1 | TRBV5-4 | - | TRBD1 | TGTGCCAGCAGCGCCGGACAGGGGGTTACTGAAGCTTTCTTT | CASSAGQGVTEAFF
TRBJ2-7 | TRBV5-4 | - | TRBD2 | TGTGCCAGCATTGTAGCGGGAGGGGGTTCCTACGAGCAGTACTTC | CASIVAGGGSYEQYF
TRBJ2-7 | TRBV11-1 | once | - | TGTGCCAGCAGCCCCCAGGGGCTTTCCTACGAGCAGTACTTC | CASSPQGLSYEQYF
TRBJ2-2 | TRBV24-1 | many | - | TGTGCCACCAGTGACGCGACCGTAGCGAACACCGGGGAGCTGTTTTTT | CATSDATVANTGELFF
TRBJ2-3 | TRBV7-2 | many | TRBD2 | TGTGCCAGCAGCAAACGTGTACTAGCGACTAGCACAGATACGCAGTATTTT | CASSKRVLATSTDTQYF
TRBJ1-4 | TRBV29-1 | many | - | TGCAGCGTTGGTCTACCCTGGAGTTCTGAAAAACTGTTTTTT | CSVGLPWSSEKLFF
TRBJ2-1 | TRBV3-1 | many | - | TGTGCCAGCAGCCAAGACCCAAGCTCCTACAATGAGCAGTTCTTC | CASSQDPSSYNEQFF
TRBJ2-2 | TRBV6-1 | - | - | TGTGCCAGCAGAAGATGTCAGGGCGGGGAGCTGTTTTTT | CASRRCQGGELFF
TRBJ2-7 | TRBV6-1 | many | - | TGTGCCAGCAGTCATAGCTCACCCCCCTACGAGCAGTACTTC | CASSHSSPPYEQYF
TRBJ1-6 | TRBV27 | few | - | TGTGCCAGCAGTCCCCAGAGGAATTCACCCCTCCACTTT | CASSPQRNSPLHF
TRBJ2-3 | TRBV5-1 | many | - | TGCGCCAGCAGTGGGCCCGCAGGGGCTAGCACAGATACGCAGTATTTT | CASSGPAGASTDTQYF
TRBJ1-6 | TRBV28 | - | - | TGTGCCAGCACCCCCCCACGGGGGCCCCTCCAATTT | CASTPPRGPLQF
TRBJ1-2 | TRBV2 | many | - | TGTGCCAGCAGTGACAGTGCCGCGCGGGGCTACACCTTC | CASSDSAARGYTF